This T cell receptor (beta chain) stems from a study of blood T cell repertoires in COVID-19. Trimming cost V 1 base and J 3 bases, with 16 bases left between them. The V gene's germline CDR1 is SGHVS and CDR2 FNYEAQ. The CDR3 runs to 17 residues. Data came from immunoSEQ multiplex PCR; TCRdb stores just in-frame clones and leaves some out. The sample shows some 300,000 clones, around four fifths of them seen only once. The sequenced material came from peripheral blood. This clonotype was sampled from a woman between 45 and 65 years old with active or convalescent COVID-19. This chain links TRBV7-6 with TRBJ2-1, with a possible D match to TRBD2 (5 bases). CDR3 coding DNA: TGTGCCAGCAGCTTAGGACAAGGAGGTTTAGGCTACAATGAGCAGTTCTTC. Its translation is CASSLGQGGLGYNEQFF.